The source of this T cell receptor beta chain is a study of T cells in women clearing cervical HPV infection listed by TCRdb under 2018. In the study overall: The cases were under 30 women with histologically confirmed HPV16-related CIN3 or worse, and 2 of these cases were invasive cancers. Among cases, blood sampling came a median of about 150 days after lesion detection, with an interquartile range of roughly 85 to 230 days. Blood from cases was collected at the visit at which the lesion was first identified, whereas blood from controls was collected once infection was no longer detected. Because only a few women had HLA typing data, the possibility that HLA type acted as a confounder could not be ruled out. Cases were matched to controls by age within five years and by the year the sample was collected. Median age was approximately 36 years in cases versus about 38 in controls, and baseline characteristics did not differ significantly. In the parent cohort, about 10,000 women aged 18 or older were enrolled in Guanacaste, Costa Rica, during about 1993 to 1995 and then followed for approximately seven years. Nested within Costa Rica's Guanacaste HPV Natural History Study, an exploratory proof-of-principle case-control study compared TCR repertoires across cervical HPV16 outcomes. Controls were 25 to 30 women whose single incident HPV16 infection cleared within 12 months without precancer or cancer developing. Quality controls consisted of five blinded duplicates per group, for a total of approximately 60 samples made up of 50 participants and around 10 replicates. General study outcomes and caveats: The cross-sectional design could not show whether associations preceded infection or resulted from it; effector/memory subsets and HPV-specific T cells were not isolated. Because the number of T cells per sample was unknown, the richness differences could reflect varying T-cell content rather than repertoire biology. CIN3+ cases had significantly higher TCR repertoire richness than controls across sequencing depths, but evenness did not differ between the groups. Cases were distinguished from controls with an estimated AUC of roughly 0.79 by random forest classifiers combining richness and V gene abundances. Cases had lower TRBV6-7 relative abundance than controls (0.11% versus 0.16%; Bonferroni P = 0.0008).

TCR beta CDR3 regions were amplified by multiplex PCR using the immunoSEQ assay from an average of about 1,200 ng genomic DNA per sample. To correct primer bias, the assay used a complete synthetic TCR repertoire to set an amplification baseline. The amplicons were sequenced on the Illumina platform. The authors processed their data as follows. Sequences were error-corrected by clustering with frequency ratios and a modified nearest-neighbor algorithm, then analyzed in the immunoSEQ Analyzer with IMGT gene definitions. TCR richness and evenness were averaged over 20 rarefaction repeats at each rarefaction depth, excluding samples with fewer sequences than the depth. Relative abundances of V, D and J genes were compared between groups using Wilcoxon rank sum tests, with FDR correction applied. An intraclass correlation of around 96% for TCR richness and an average of roughly 76% across 65 to 70 gene segments were obtained from the blinded duplicates. TCRdb carries this immuneACCESS record with in-frame sequences only. Its versions omit some clonotypes, under half of them owing to an unresolved V gene in the studies checked, with the rest unexplained. That table supplies the V and J calls and clone size; D and trimming were determined from the DNA. The sample's own table lists about 30,000 clones. The leading ten clones occupy 3.5% of the sample.

From the germline V gene, CDR1 is SNHLY and CDR2 is FYNNEI. Inclusive of the bounding cysteine and phenylalanine, the CDR3 is 15 residues long. The 36 bases shown cover part of the CDR3, and their frame starts at base 1. As for this clone: Its binding antigen is unknown. The read terminates 3 residues before the CDR3 end, so the remaining end is supplied by the germline J gene.

Every participant had a single incident cervical HPV16 infection, and women with prevalent HPV16 infections were excluded. Cervical HPV DNA was detected by MY09/MY11 PCR, and genotyping was performed by dot-blot hybridization. Fifteen mL of heparinized blood was centrifuged, after which the buffy coat was aliquoted, frozen at -30 degrees C, and then stored at -80 degrees C. Genomic DNA was extracted from buffy coat specimens using QIAGEN kits. The sample taken for sequencing was blood buffy coat. The chain is assembled from TRBV2 and TRBJ1-2, with TRBD1 as a weak D call on 5 bases. This TCR was recovered from a woman between 18 and 75 years old with a cervical HPV16 infection that either progressed to CIN3+ or cleared (not recorded which). CDR3 DNA, as far as it was read: TGTGCCAGCAGTACTTCTAGCGGGGGTTACAATGAC. Translated, this gives CASSTSSGGYND. Given in full, the CDR3 is CASSTSSGGYNDYTF.